This T cell receptor beta chain was recovered during a study of cytomegalovirus exposure and HLA in healthy donors. Study outcomes and limitations: Immune exposure information available was restricted to CMV serostatus.

Use of 60 Vbeta and 13 Jbeta primers characterized the PCR. In the authors' workflow: Unique TCR beta chains numbered roughly 84 million in a later analysis, with 10 million to 14 million shared. The method was immunoSEQ multiplex PCR; TCRdb's version includes in-frame clones alone and lacks a portion of them. Clone size and the V and J calls come from that table; the DNA yielded D and trimming. The table lists roughly 120,000 clones, around 70% of them singletons. On this clone: Its specificity is unknown.

This CDR3 comprises 18 residues. Germline V CDR1 and CDR2: MNHNS, SASEGT. J gave up 2 bases and V 4 bases, and 13 bases lay outside the gene matches. The genes are TRBV6-1 and TRBJ2-3, with 9 positions matching TRBD2. This receptor was taken from a man aged 25 to 40 in good health and CMV-seropositive. The sample consisted of PBMCs. CDR3 in amino acids: CASSGGPGLAILTDTQYF. DNA of the CDR3: TGTGCCAGCAGTGGGGGCCCCGGACTAGCGATCCTCACAGATACGCAGTATTTT.